The 7 T cell receptor beta chains below all came from one sample that was sequenced in a study of T cells after yellow fever vaccination (dated by TCRdb to between 2019 and 2020). The library relied on 5' RACE. The instrument was an Illumina HiSeq 2500. Clones were called with MiXCR by TCRdb after fastp trimmed the public reads at Q25, and only in-frame beta chains were retained. Here each entry gathers all rows of one CDR3 protein and keeps the most common genes and DNA. The sample table holds 620,000 or so distinct CDR3 sequences, of which about a sixth were seen once. Of the sample, approximately 15% is held by the ten largest clones. The treatment or condition label of this sample denotes: live attenuated yellow fever vaccine strain. The sample was PBMCs, taken 5 days after the first yellow fever vaccination. These receptors originate from a man younger than 30 who received the YFV17D yellow fever vaccine.

This clonotype came up many times. The chain carries TRBV12-3 or TRBV12-4 and TRBJ2-3; 9 bases map to TRBD1. After removal of 5 bases from V and 1 base from J, the junction contained 1 base not matched to a gene. The CDR3 runs 14 residues. CDR3 nucleotide sequence: TGTGCCAGCAGTAGACAGGGGGGCACAGATACGCAGTATTTT. Translation: CASSRQGGTDTQYF.

This clonotype was observed once. This chain links TRBV20-1 with TRBJ2-5; D unclear. With 6 bases removed from V and 2 bases from J, the gap between germline ends came to 16 bases. In germline, CDR1 is DFQATT, CDR2 SNEGSKA (reference sequence). The CDR3 has 14 residues. CDR3 bases: TGCAGTGCCTCAAACCAGGCACCGCAAGAGACCCAGTACTTC. Its translation: CSASNQAPQETQYF.

The V gene is TRBV5-6, the J gene TRBJ2-5, with no clear D. Trimming took 3 bases from V and 2 from J, leaving 11 bases between them. This CDR3 has 14 residues. Germline CDR1 and CDR2: SGHDT and YYEEEE. The CDR3 nucleotides are TGTGCCAGCAGCTGGGATGACGGACAAGAGACCCAGTACTTC. This translates into CASSWDDGQETQYF.

This clonotype appeared many times. The genes are TRBV15 and TRBJ1-1; D may be TRBD1 (5 bases). The CDR3 consists of 16 residues. Trimming shortened V by 1 base and J by 1 base, and 13 bases separated the two germline ends. The V gene's germline CDR1 is LNHNV and CDR2 YYDKDF (reference sequence). The DNA of the CDR3 is TGTGCCACCAGCAGAGGGGACCTAGCGGAGAACACTGAAGCTTTCTTT. Translation gives CATSRGDLAENTEAFF.

This clonotype was found a few times. This chain links TRBV27 with TRBJ2-1, with a tentative D call TRBD1 (6 bases). Germline CDR1 is MNHEY and CDR2 is SMNVEV (reference sequence). The CDR3 loop spans 16 amino acids. Trimming pared 8 bases from V and 4 bases from J, leaving 21 bases between. The CDR3 loop reads CASWTDTYYPYNEQFF. The CDR3 nucleotides read TGTGCCAGCTGGACAGATACTTACTACCCTTACAATGAGCAGTTCTTC.

The genes are TRBV10-3 and TRBJ1-3; D is undetermined. This CDR3 has 13 residues. Per germline, CDR1 ENHRY and CDR2 SYGVKD. Trimming cost V 3 bases and J 4 bases, with 7 bases left between them. The CDR3 coding sequence is TGTGCCATCAGTGAAGACGCCGGAAACACCATATATTTT. Translated: CAISEDAGNTIYF.

The chain recombines TRBV6-1 with TRBJ2-3; TRBD2 might be the D (6 bases). CDR3 length equals 13 residues. V lost 0 bases and J 9 bases, leaving 10 bases between the germline ends. Germline V gene data show CDR1 as MNHNS and CDR2 as SASEGT. CDR3 residues: CASSEARGDTQYF. The CDR3 coding sequence is TGTGCCAGCAGTGAAGCGCGGGGTGACACGCAGTATTTT.